This is a list of T cell receptor beta chains from one sample in a study of T cell responses to AZD1222 COVID-19 vaccine. The repertoire was sequenced with immunoSEQ multiplex PCR; TCRdb's copy has only in-frame clones and lacks some. The sample lists approximately 100,000 clones, roughly nine tenths occurring once. This specimen consisted of peripheral blood, obtained on day 0 of AZD1222 vaccination. These receptors originate from an adult in good health. Each CDR3 is given with its conserved first and last residue. Expanded clones are given a class, and other clones once, few, many or no size at all.

v_call	clone_size	j_call	cdr3_length	cdr3_aa
TRBV6-6	.	TRBJ2-7	15	CASSPRAPSSYEQYF
TRBV11-1	.	TRBJ2-1	13	CASSEQGNNEQFF
TRBV2	.	TRBJ1-2	13	CASSAGSYYGYTF
TRBV12-3/TRBV12-4	once	TRBJ1-1	13	CASSSQLNTEAFF
TRBV6-5	.	TRBJ2-1	16	CASSYHGRGSYNEQFF
TRBV28	.	TRBJ1-5	14	CASGVRGTNQPQHF
TRBV6-2/TRBV6-3	.	TRBJ2-7	15	CASSHGQGSAYEQYF
TRBV7-9	.	TRBJ1-2	13	CASSSTGNYGYTF
TRBV6-5	.	TRBJ2-5	15	CASSSRTSGEETQYF
TRBV10-2	few	TRBJ2-7	14	CASRAGGYSYEQYF
TRBV7-9	.	TRBJ2-7	15	CASSIGGPGSYEQYF
TRBV2	.	TRBJ2-5	12	CASIEGAETQYF
TRBV7-2	.	TRBJ2-3	15	CASSNRRGSTDTQYF
TRBV7-8	.	TRBJ2-7	13	CASSSGVRYEQYF
TRBV2	.	TRBJ1-2	15	CASSEAIDFLRGYTF
TRBV7-9	.	TRBJ2-7	14	CASTQGGGHYEQYF
TRBV5-5	.	TRBJ1-1	19	CASSLGVFPYPPGDTEAFF
TRBV9	.	TRBJ1-6	14	CASSRVADNSPLHF
TRBV29-1	.	TRBJ1-1	12	CSVEGVNTEAFF
TRBV2	.	TRBJ1-1	13	CASSGRGGTEAFF
TRBV11-3	.	TRBJ1-2	14	CASSPGDRDGGYTF
TRBV3-1/TRBV3-2	.	TRBJ2-7	14	CASSQVSTLYEQYF
TRBV19	.	TRBJ2-3	16	CASSIPTTGSTDTQYF
TRBV19	.	TRBJ2-1	14	CASNPQREGREQFF
TRBV4-1	medium-sized	TRBJ2-5	16	CASSQSLAETQETQYF
TRBV5-4	.	TRBJ1-1	14	CASSLAVTNTEAFF
TRBV7-9	few	TRBJ1-3	15	CASSQTGTSGNTIYF
TRBV21-1	.	TRBJ1-1	12	CAGRGTPKEAFF
TRBV28	.	TRBJ2-7	15	CASSLLGQGRFEQYF
TRBV5-8	.	TRBJ2-1	11	CASSLVGTQFF
TRBV2	.	TRBJ1-6	15	CASSPYSSYNSPLHF
TRBV19	.	TRBJ1-1	16	CASSLHAGGADTEAFF
TRBV5-6	.	TRBJ1-1	12	CASTTTGAEAFF
TRBV18	.	TRBJ1-1	13	CASSSTGGSQAFF
TRBV29-1	once	TRBJ2-7	13	CSVEFPSFYEQYF
TRBV2	.	TRBJ1-3	12	CASRTGVNTIYF
TRBV5-8	.	TRBJ1-2	15	CASSLSFGGSYGYTF
TRBV4-2	.	TRBJ2-6	16	CASSQDRSSGANVLTF
TRBV6-2/TRBV6-3	once	TRBJ2-2	19	CASSSTRTGKSAVAGELFF
TRBV14	.	TRBJ2-5	14	CASSRLGEGETQYF
TRBV4-1	.	TRBJ1-2	14	CASSQGTLERGYTF
TRBV6-5	.	TRBJ2-1	15	CASSYSQSSYNEQFF
TRBV4-1	.	TRBJ1-2	17	CASSQEPGGQGGYGYTF
TRBV7-9	.	TRBJ2-7	16	CASSPEAIRDTYEQYF